This TCR beta chain originates from a study of CXCR3-negative and CXCR3-positive naive CD8 T cells. Study findings and constraints: Similarly elevated diversity marked both naive subsets, with memory CD8+ cells showing far lower diversity. CXCR3-negative and CXCR3-positive naive cells shared comparable TRBV-TRBJ usage, but memory cells did not. More hydrophobic TRB CDR3s were found in CXCR3-positive naive cells than in CXCR3-negative naive cells.

The authors gated naive CD8+ T cells as CD45RO-CCR7+CD27+CD95-. A note on this clonotype: The antigen is unknown.

CDR1 is MDHEN and CDR2 is SYDVKM in the germline V gene. This CDR3 has 12 amino acids. The study made its TRB cDNA libraries by 5' RACE, adding UMI labels. TCRdb reworked the 5' RACE reads into one entry per CDR3 protein, no DNA. The sample includes 75,000 to 95,000 distinct CDR3 sequences. The sample comprised naive CXCR3- CD8+ T cells from blood. Subset specified: CD45RO-CCR7+CD27+CD95- naive CD8+ T cells lacking CXCR3 (TNR3-). The clonotype was recovered from a human donor in good health. Some clones in this sample may be carry-over from other donors' samples. The V and J genes are TRBV28 and TRBJ2-1. The CDR3 loop reads CASSRKYNEQFF.